This TCR beta chain was identified in a study of blood T cell repertoires in COVID-19. This table comes from immunoSEQ multiplex PCR, and its TCRdb copy is limited to in-frame clones, with some not included. The table lists fewer than 60,000 clones, 84% of them singletons. V shed 0 bases and J shed 2 bases, with 11 bases lying between them. From germline, CDR1 is SGHNT and CDR2 YYREEE (reference sequence). The CDR3 is 15 residues long. The material sequenced was peripheral blood. This chain uses TRBV5-4 with TRBJ1-2; no clear D gene. This TCR derives from a woman aged 80 or older with acute or convalescent COVID-19. For the CDR3, the DNA is TGTGCCAGCAGCTTGGGACCCGGGGTCAACTATGGCTACACCTTC. It yields the protein CASSLGPGVNYGYTF.